Shown below are 27 T cell receptor beta chains from a single sample sequenced in a study of CD4 T cells in relation to SARS-CoV-2 and coronaviruses. Assay used: immunoSEQ multiplex PCR; TCRdb lists only in-frame clones, some missing. The sample lists approximately 70,000 clones, approximately 95% seen once, with around 0.23% in the top ten. CD4+ T cells from unexposed donors were obtained before the COVID-19 pandemic (2011-2018). Sequences were obtained from naive CD4+ T cells from PBMCs. Sample subset: naive CD4+ T cells isolated by negative enrichment. These receptors were taken from a human donor in good health.

The chain links TRBV5-1 to TRBJ2-7; 8 bases line up with TRBD2. Germline CDR1 and CDR2: SGHRS and YFSETQ. The CDR3 spans 15 residues. J was trimmed by 5 bases and V by 0 bases; bases with no gene match: 7. The CDR3 reads CASSLGTDGGDEQYF. The CDR3 region has the DNA TGCGCCAGCAGCTTGGGCACGGACGGGGGGGACGAGCAGTACTTC.

This chain connects TRBV4-3 to TRBJ2-3; 8 positions agree with TRBD2. Germline V gene data show CDR1 as LGHNA and CDR2 as YSLEER. The V segment lost 1 base and the J segment 5 bases; nucleotides outside the gene matches: 2. The CDR3 extends over 14 amino acids. CDR3 amino acids: CASSQAGGGDTQYF. The CDR3 DNA reads as TGCGCCAGCAGCCAAGCGGGGGGGGGAGATACGCAGTATTTT.

The J gene is TRBJ2-1, the V gene TRBV14, with 7 positions matching TRBD2. The ends lost 3 bases at V and 3 bases at J; junction bases unmatched: 5. Per germline, CDR1 SGHDN and CDR2 FVKESK. This CDR3 comprises 15 residues. In DNA, the CDR3 is TGTGCCAGCAGCCAGTTTGCTAGCGGCTACAATGAGCAGTTCTTC. It yields the protein CASSQFASGYNEQFF.

The V and J genes are TRBV5-8 and TRBJ2-3; no firm D call. Trimming left V 0 bases short and J 0 bases short, with 11 bases between. The CDR3 extends over 16 amino acids. The germline CDR1 and CDR2 sequences are SGHTS and YDEGEE. CDR3 in DNA: TGTGCCAGCAGCTTGGGTCTGGAAACTAGCACAGATACGCAGTATTTT. This translates into CASSLGLETSTDTQYF.

In DNA form, the CDR3 reads TGTGCCAGCAGTTTCGGCGAGACCCAGTACTTC. Its protein product is CASSFGETQYF. The chain recombines TRBV12-3 or TRBV12-4 with TRBJ2-5; D is uncertain. The V end was cut by 3 bases, the J end by 5 bases, with 4 bases between. The CDR3 extends over 11 amino acids.

This clone showed up just once. The rearrangement joins TRBV2 to TRBJ1-5; D is undetermined. CDR3 length: 13 residues. The V gene lost 6 bases and the J gene lost 3 bases, with 9 bases spanning the gap. Germline V gives CDR1 SNHLY, CDR2 FYNNEI. The CDR3 nucleotides read TGTGCCAGCAGCTTGGCGTACAATCAGCCCCAGCATTTT. As protein: CASSLAYNQPQHF. Combining the CDR3 with reference TRBV2 and TRBJ1-5 gives the whole variable domain EPEVTQTPSHQVTQMGQEVILRCVPISNHLYFYWYRQILGQKVEFLVSFYNNEISEKSEIFDDQFSVERPDGSNFTLKIRSTKLEDSAMYFCASSLAYNQPQHFGDGTRLSIL.

The chain combines TRBV4-3 with TRBJ2-5; 8 positions agree with TRBD2. The CDR3 spans 17 residues. The J segment lost 5 bases and the V segment lost 0 bases, leaving 11 bases of the junction unmatched. Germline CDR1 reads LGHNA; CDR2 reads YSLEER. For the CDR3, the DNA is TGCGCCAGCAGCCAAGATTTAATCGGGGGGGCCTCGGAGACCCAGTACTTC. It encodes CASSQDLIGGASETQYF.

CDR3 bases: TGTGCCAGCAGCCCCCAGATTCAACGGGTACAATCGGCCATATATTTT. It codes for CASSPQIQRVQSAIYF. J is TRBJ1-3 and V is TRBV7-2; D not certain. The CDR3 is 16 amino acids. CDR1 SGHTA and CDR2 FQGNSA come from the germline V gene. V was clipped by 5 bases and J by 11 bases, with 25 bases between them.

The chain joins TRBV7-9 to TRBJ2-1; 7 bases agree with TRBD1. V lost 5 bases and J lost 6; bases outside the gene matches: 7. Germline V lookup: CDR1 SEHNR, CDR2 FQNEAQ (reference sequence). CDR3 length equals 14 residues. The CDR3 protein is CASSPPTGTNEQFF. The CDR3 DNA reads as TGTGCCAGCAGCCCTCCGACAGGGACCAATGAGCAGTTCTTC.

The count of this clone is one. This chain links TRBV9 with TRBJ2-7, with D perhaps matching TRBD1 (5 bases). Germline assignment: CDR1 SGDLS and CDR2 YYNGEE. This CDR3 comprises 14 residues. V was clipped by 4 bases and J by 0 bases, with 11 bases between them. CDR3 bases: TGTGCCAGCAGCTACGACAGTGCCTCCTACGAGCAGTACTTC. Its protein product is CASSYDSASYEQYF.

The chain carries TRBV7-9 and TRBJ2-3, with 7 bases identical to TRBD1. Germline-derived CDR1 and CDR2 are SEHNR and FQNEAQ (reference sequence). The CDR3 is 14 amino acids. The V segment lost 7 bases and the J segment 2 bases; nucleotides outside the gene matches: 6. This chain's CDR3 is CASIKTGVTDTQYF. The CDR3 bases are TGTGCCAGCATCAAAACAGGGGTCACAGATACGCAGTATTTT.

The chain has TRBV7-2 and TRBJ2-7; no reliable D call. V shed 2 bases and J shed 5 bases, with 7 bases lying between them. Germline-derived CDR1 and CDR2 are SGHTA and FQGNSA. There are 12 residues in the CDR3. CDR3 nucleotides: TGTGCCAGCAGCTTAAGTTTGGACGAGCAGTACTTC. Residues: CASSLSLDEQYF.

This clone appeared a single time. The chain has TRBV30 and TRBJ2-4; weak D call: TRBD2 (6 bases). There are 15 residues in the CDR3. Deletions cut 2 bases from V and 4 bases from J, with 15 bases between. Germline-derived CDR1 and CDR2 are GTSNPN and SVGIG (reference sequence). The CDR3 loop is CAWSPLVGGKNIQYF. The CDR3 DNA reads as TGTGCCTGGAGTCCCCTGGTGGGAGGTAAAAACATTCAGTACTTC. Full variable domain (remainder filled in from reference TRBV30 and TRBJ2-4): SQTIHQWPATLVQPVGSPLSLECTVEGTSNPNLYWYRQAAGRGLQLLFYSVGIGQISSEVPQNLSASRPQDRQFILSSKKLLLSDSGFYLCAWSPLVGGKNIQYFGAGTRLSVL.

V is TRBV28 and J is TRBJ2-7; TRBD2 matches 8 bases. CDR3 length: 16 residues. Germline CDR1 MDHEN, CDR2 SYDVKM. V trimming: 5 bases; J trimming: 4 bases; junction bases outside the gene matches: 13. DNA for the CDR3: TGTGCCAGCAGTCCCCCTCGGGGTAGCGGGATTTACGAGCAGTACTTC. Translation gives CASSPPRGSGIYEQYF.

The chain links TRBV7-7 to TRBJ2-7; the D gene is possibly TRBD1 (6 bases). The CDR3 covers 13 residues. CDR1 and CDR2 (germline): SSHAT, FNYEAQ (reference sequence). V shed 1 base and J shed 3 bases, with 7 bases lying between them. CDR3 region: CASSLVGGYEQYF. The CDR3 DNA is TGTGCCAGCAGCTTAGTAGGGGGCTACGAGCAGTACTTC.

The table lists this clone with a count of one. V usage is TRBV5-1 and J usage is TRBJ1-2; D perhaps matches TRBD1 (6 bases). This CDR3 contains 15 residues. Germline CDR1 reads SGHRS; CDR2 reads YFSETQ. V lost 0 bases, J lost 5 bases, and 14 bases lay in between. The CDR3 DNA is TGCGCCAGCAGCTTGGTATTCCGGGGGCTTTATGGCTACACCTTC. Amino acid sequence: CASSLVFRGLYGYTF.

The CDR3 coding sequence is TGTGCCAGCAGTTTCGGCTACGAGCAGTACTTC. Translated: CASSFGYEQYF. The chain couples TRBV28 to TRBJ2-7; D unresolved. The germline V and J ends were trimmed by 3 bases and 3 bases, with 3 bases remaining between them. The CDR3 has 11 residues. Germline CDR1 reads MDHEN; CDR2 reads SYDVKM.

The V and J genes are TRBV5-4 and TRBJ1-1; D is undetermined. V lost 4 bases, J lost 11 bases, and 15 bases lay in between. Germline V CDR1 and CDR2: SGHNT, YYREEE (reference sequence). The CDR3 is 12 amino acids. CDR3 bases: TGTGCCAGCAGCCTCAGTGGGGAGCGGGCTTTCTTT. It yields the protein CASSLSGERAFF.

This clone was detected only once. CDR3 amino acids: CASRPLPRGPTNEKLFF. CDR3 nucleotides: TGTGCCAGCCGCCCCCTTCCTCGGGGCCCAACTAATGAAAAACTGTTTTTT. This sequence joins TRBV2 and TRBJ1-4, with D possibly being TRBD1 (5 bases). The CDR3 length is 17 residues. Trimming left V 8 bases short and J 0 bases short, with 19 bases between. Germline V gene data show CDR1 as SNHLY and CDR2 as FYNNEI.

This chain connects TRBV30 to TRBJ1-5; D may be TRBD1 (6 bases). The CDR3 sequence is 15 residues long. Trimming pared 3 bases from V and 0 bases from J, leaving 12 bases between. Germline lookup yields CDR1 GTSNPN and CDR2 SVGIG (reference sequence). The CDR3 loop reads CAWSAGQFSNQPQHF. The CDR3 nucleotides are TGTGCCTGGAGCGCCGGACAGTTTAGCAATCAGCCCCAGCATTTT.

DNA for the CDR3: TGTGCCAGCAGTTTTGAACCTTATAATTCACCCCTCCACTTT. Its translation is CASSFEPYNSPLHF. This chain joins TRBV27 and TRBJ1-6; D is undetermined. Trimming removed 3 bases at V and 4 bases at J, with 7 bases between. The germline CDR1 and CDR2 sequences are MNHEY and SMNVEV (reference sequence). CDR3 length: 14 residues.

The chain joins TRBV9 to TRBJ2-1; D is unclear. V was trimmed by 6 bases and J by 4 bases, leaving 14 bases between them. This CDR3 is 14 amino acids long. The V gene's germline CDR1 is SGDLS and CDR2 YYNGEE. The CDR3 sequence is CASNRQDGYNEQFF. As DNA, the CDR3 is TGTGCCAGCAACAGACAAGACGGTTACAATGAGCAGTTCTTC.

The V and J genes are TRBV5-4 and TRBJ2-7, with TRBD2 matching over 13 bases. With 4 bases clipped from V and 4 bases from J, the junction kept 8 bases outside the gene matches. Germline assignment: CDR1 SGHNT and CDR2 YYREEE (reference sequence). The CDR3 has 16 amino acids. The CDR3 coding sequence is TGTGCCAGCAGCCCAGGGACTAGCGGGGAGGATTACGAGCAGTACTTC. Protein sequence: CASSPGTSGEDYEQYF.

V is TRBV4-1 and J is TRBJ2-7; a weak D match, TRBD2 (6 bases). The V gene lost 0 bases and the J gene lost 6 bases, with 18 bases spanning the gap. Looked up from germline, CDR1 is MGHRA and CDR2 is YSYEKL. The CDR3 is made up of 16 amino acids. The CDR3 DNA is TGCGCCAGCAGCCAAGATTCATCAGGGAGGTTTAGCGAGCAGTACTTC. This gives the protein CASSQDSSGRFSEQYF.

About this clone: Germline and junction disagree at one end, which may indicate a read error. The chain combines TRBV24-1 with TRBJ2-5; D might be TRBD1 (7 bases). The CDR3 contains 15 residues. The germline V gene has CDR1 KGHDR and CDR2 SFDVKD. This CDR3 is CATSEETGRQATQYF. DNA for the CDR3: TGTGCCACCAGTGAGGAGACAGGGAGGCAAGCGACCCAGTACTTC.

The rearrangement links TRBV5-1 to TRBJ2-1; D might be TRBD2 (5 bases). Germline values: CDR1 SGHRS, CDR2 YFSETQ. The ends were cut back, 0 bases at V and 9 bases at J, with 10 bases in the middle. The CDR3 is made up of 13 amino acids. CDR3 amino acids: CASSLDGKGEQFF. The CDR3 bases are TGCGCCAGCAGCTTGGACGGGAAAGGTGAGCAGTTCTTC.

The chain is built from TRBV30 and TRBJ1-1, with unresolved D. Trimming removed 3 bases at V and 2 bases at J, with 10 bases between. This CDR3 comprises 13 residues. Looked up from germline, CDR1 is GTSNPN and CDR2 is SVGIG (reference sequence). The chain's CDR3 is CAWRNSANTEAFF. CDR3 nucleotide sequence: TGTGCCTGGAGAAACAGTGCAAACACTGAAGCTTTCTTT. The complete variable domain, with remaining parts taken from reference TRBV30 and TRBJ1-1, reads SQTIHQWPATLVQPVGSPLSLECTVEGTSNPNLYWYRQAAGRGLQLLFYSVGIGQISSEVPQNLSASRPQDRQFILSSKKLLLSDSGFYLCAWRNSANTEAFFGQGTRLTVV.